Listed below are T cell receptor beta chains from one sample, sequenced in a study of regulatory T cells in long-lasting Graves disease. TCRdb re-analysed the multiplex PCR reads in MiXCR, keeping a single row per CDR3 protein. The sample carries 400,000 to 500,000 distinct CDR3 sequences, roughly a fifth recorded once. Sequencing was performed on peripheral blood mononuclear cells (PBMCs), taken when the disease was refractory, from a patient treated with antithyroid drugs. The receptors were sampled from a female donor with Graves disease. Both conserved end residues are part of each CDR3. The D gene is left open where the match is weak. The size of a clone is reported for some rows only, either as once, few or many, or as a class for expanded clones.

J,V,size,D,CDR3,DNA
TRBJ1-5,TRBV13,few,NA,CASSLGRNSNQPQHF,TGTGCCAGCAGCTTAGGCAGGAATAGCAATCAGCCCCAGCATTTT
TRBJ2-5,TRBV6-2/TRBV6-3,many,NA,CASGLDLGETQYF,TGTGCCAGCGGACTGGACTTAGGAGAGACCCAGTACTTC
TRBJ2-7,TRBV28,NA,NA,CASSTLGEGGSYEQYF,TGTGCCAGCAGCACTTTGGGGGAAGGGGGCTCCTACGAGCAGTACTTC
TRBJ2-7,TRBV5-6,NA,NA,CASSLSLQQTSF,TGTGCCAGCAGCTTGTCGCTCCAGCAGACCTCGTTC
TRBJ2-7,TRBV7-9,few,NA,CASSSSTGGTFYEQYF,TGTGCCAGCAGCTCATCGACAGGCGGAACATTCTACGAGCAGTACTTC
TRBJ1-3,TRBV20-1,NA,NA,CSAAGSGNTIYF,TGCAGCGCCGCTGGCTCTGGAAACACCATATATTTT
TRBJ1-5,TRBV11-2,many,NA,CASSLAGGSREPQHF,TGTGCCAGCAGCTTAGCCGGGGGCTCCCGGGAGCCCCAGCATTTT
TRBJ1-5,TRBV6-1,many,TRBD1,CASSEGTGYQPQHF,TGTGCCAGCAGTGAAGGGACAGGGTATCAGCCCCAGCATTTT
TRBJ1-1,TRBV20-1,many,TRBD1,CSARNRDRGFGTEAFF,TGCAGTGCGAGAAACCGGGACAGGGGGTTTGGTACTGAAGCTTTCTTT
TRBJ2-7,TRBV20-1,many,NA,CSARAGYGYEQYF,TGCAGTGCTAGAGCGGGGTATGGCTACGAGCAGTACTTC
TRBJ1-5,TRBV20-1,many,NA,CSARVRDLSNQPQHF,TGCAGTGCTAGAGTGAGGGACCTGAGCAATCAGCCCCAGCATTTT
TRBJ2-7,TRBV7-2,few,NA,CASSFTDLGGEQYF,TGTGCCAGCAGCTTTACGGACTTAGGGGGCGAGCAGTACTTC
TRBJ2-2,TRBV10-3,NA,TRBD1,CAISDRTGNTGELFF,TGTGCCATCAGTGATCGGACAGGGAACACCGGGGAGCTGTTTTTT
TRBJ2-5,TRBV20-1,few,TRBD1,CSARGDSLIETQYF,TGCAGTGCTAGGGGGGACAGTCTCATAGAGACCCAGTACTTC
TRBJ2-7,TRBV6-2/TRBV6-3,NA,NA,CASSYGVTGSYEQYF,TGTGCCAGCAGTTACGGGGTTACGGGCTCCTACGAGCAGTACTTC
TRBJ1-5,TRBV5-6,few,NA,CASSLGTRNQPQHF,TGTGCCAGCAGCCTCGGGACACGGAATCAGCCCCAGCATTTT
TRBJ2-7,TRBV20-1,NA,TRBD2,CSASPRPGLAGGYEQYF,TGCAGTGCTAGCCCCCGCCCGGGACTAGCGGGAGGGTACGAGCAGTACTTC
TRBJ2-7,TRBV29-1,many,NA,CSVVSTGHEQYF,TGCAGCGTTGTAAGTACAGGGCACGAGCAGTACTTC
TRBJ2-3,TRBV6-2/TRBV6-3,once,NA,CASEESTDTQYF,TGTGCCAGCGAAGAGAGCACAGATACGCAGTATTTT
TRBJ2-7,TRBV18,NA,TRBD2,CASSPGLAGVSNEQYF,TGTGCCAGCTCACCGGGACTAGCGGGAGTGAGCAACGAGCAGTACTTC
TRBJ2-2,TRBV30,NA,TRBD2,CAWSTRLAHTGELFF,TGTGCCTGGAGTACCAGACTAGCACACACCGGGGAGCTGTTTTTT
TRBJ2-4,TRBV7-2,few,NA,CASSPPRLLRAKNIQYF,TGTGCCAGCAGCCCACCCCGGCTTTTACGAGCCAAAAACATTCAGTACTTC
TRBJ2-2,TRBV2,many,NA,CASSEVTRGELFF,TGTGCCAGCAGTGAAGTGACCCGGGGGGAGCTGTTTTTT
TRBJ1-1,TRBV12-3/TRBV12-4,NA,TRBD1,CASSAGTGVAEAFF,TGTGCCAGCAGTGCCGGGACAGGAGTCGCAGAAGCTTTCTTT
TRBJ2-4,TRBV19,NA,TRBD2,CASSIGGLAGAVAKNIQYF,TGTGCCAGTAGTATCGGCGGACTAGCGGGAGCGGTAGCCAAAAACATTCAGTACTTC
TRBJ2-1,TRBV28,few,TRBD1,CASSFKGQGADEQFF,TGTGCCAGCAGTTTCAAGGGACAGGGGGCAGATGAGCAGTTCTTC
TRBJ2-7,TRBV7-9,few,NA,CASSSGRGGAEQYF,TGTGCCAGCAGCTCCGGACGAGGCGGAGCCGAGCAGTACTTC
TRBJ2-5,TRBV5-1,NA,NA,CASSPEQGFETQYF,TGCGCCAGCAGCCCGGAACAGGGTTTCGAGACCCAGTACTTC
TRBJ1-1,TRBV5-1,few,NA,CASSLGEGGTEAFF,TGCGCCAGCAGCTTGGGGGAGGGAGGAACTGAAGCTTTCTTT
TRBJ2-1,TRBV11-2,NA,TRBD2,CASSLSGTSGYNEQFF,TGTGCCAGCAGCCTCTCAGGGACTAGCGGTTACAATGAGCAGTTCTTC
TRBJ2-3,TRBV9,NA,NA,CASSVATTDTQYF,TGTGCCAGCAGCGTAGCTACCACAGATACGCAGTATTTT
TRBJ1-5,TRBV6-1,many,NA,CASRRGQSDQPQHF,TGTGCCAGCAGACGCGGTCAATCGGATCAGCCCCAGCATTTT